This TCR beta chain appears in the sequencing data of a study of blood T cell repertoires in COVID-19. Study background: The study drew acute and convalescent COVID-19 samples from the United States, Italy and Spain. PBMCs, B-cell-depleted T cells, or T cells were the source of the cDNA or gDNA that made up the material.

The germline CDR1 and CDR2 sequences are SGHRS and YFSETQ. V dropped 2 bases and J dropped 4; count of bases not matched to a gene: 7. The CDR3 length is 15 residues. How the authors handled the data: The authors estimated nucleated cell counts from reference gene primer amplification. The method was immunoSEQ multiplex PCR; TCRdb's version includes in-frame clones alone and lacks a portion of them. The D gene and trimming were derived from the DNA, and the V and J assignments and clone size from that table. The table has 150,000 to 200,000 clones, around 82% seen once. This clonotype originated in a human donor with acute or convalescent COVID-19. The donor label of this sample is uncertain. The V call is TRBV5-1, the J call TRBJ1-1, with 8 nucleotides matching TRBD1. The specimen was peripheral blood. The CDR3 protein is CASSLRTGTTTEAFF. The CDR3 DNA sequence: TGCGCCAGCAGCTTACGGACAGGGACGACCACTGAAGCTTTCTTT.